These T cell receptor beta chains were read from a single sample in a study of OX40 agonist ivuxolimab in advanced cancers. Only in-frame clones appear in the TCRdb table, and some are missing; sequencing was by immunoSEQ multiplex PCR. The table lists approximately 46,000 clones, approximately 88% of them singletons, with around 19% in the top ten. This material consisted of CD4+ or CD8+ T cells sorted from blood, taken in a trial of the OX40 agonist ivuxolimab. These TCRs come from an adult with an advanced solid tumor such as melanoma, head and neck, liver or kidney cancer. Both conserved end residues are part of each CDR3. The order of the fields is clone size, D gene, V gene, J gene, CDR3 DNA, CDR3 protein. The D gene is left open where the match is weak. Expanded clones are given a class, and other clones once, few, many or no size at all.

clone size: .; D gene: TRBD1; V gene: TRBV19; J gene: TRBJ2-4; CDR3 DNA: TGTGCCAGTAACAACAGGGGAGCCAAAAACATTCAGTACTTC; CDR3 protein: CASNNRGAKNIQYF
clone size: once; D gene: .; V gene: TRBV7-2; J gene: TRBJ2-4; CDR3 DNA: TGTGCCAGCCAATCGAGGGCCAGCCGAATTCAGTACTTC; CDR3 protein: CASQSRASRIQYF
clone size: .; D gene: TRBD2; V gene: TRBV9; J gene: TRBJ2-1; CDR3 DNA: TGTGCCAGCAGCGCCGCGGGACTAGCGGGGGGGAATGAGCAGTTCTTC; CDR3 protein: CASSAAGLAGGNEQFF
clone size: .; D gene: .; V gene: TRBV7-6; J gene: TRBJ1-1; CDR3 DNA: TGTGCCAGCAGCTTATCAGGGTGGACTGAAGCTTTCTTT; CDR3 protein: CASSLSGWTEAFF
clone size: once; D gene: TRBD1; V gene: TRBV7-9; J gene: TRBJ1-1; CDR3 DNA: TGTGCCAGCAGCTCCAGGGGGCGAGAGTCGAACACTGAAGCTTTCTTT; CDR3 protein: CASSSRGRESNTEAFF
clone size: .; D gene: .; V gene: TRBV7-2; J gene: TRBJ2-5; CDR3 DNA: TGTGCCAGCAGCTTGTGGGGATTAGAAGAGACCCAGTACTTC; CDR3 protein: CASSLWGLEETQYF
clone size: .; D gene: .; V gene: TRBV5-6; J gene: TRBJ2-3; CDR3 DNA: TGTGCCAGCACCACGGAGGTATCCGGGGGAACAGATACGCAGTATTTT; CDR3 protein: CASTTEVSGGTDTQYF
clone size: few; D gene: .; V gene: TRBV20-1; J gene: TRBJ1-5; CDR3 DNA: TGCAGATCGCAGGGTAATCAGCCCCAGCATTTT; CDR3 protein: CRSQGNQPQHF
clone size: .; D gene: .; V gene: TRBV27; J gene: TRBJ2-1; CDR3 DNA: TGTGCCAGTTTTACCGGGGGCAATGAGCAGTTCTTC; CDR3 protein: CASFTGGNEQFF
clone size: .; D gene: TRBD1; V gene: TRBV28; J gene: TRBJ2-1; CDR3 DNA: TGTGCCAGCAGTACAGGACAGGGGAATGGGGATGAGCAGTTCTTC; CDR3 protein: CASSTGQGNGDEQFF
clone size: .; D gene: .; V gene: TRBV14; J gene: TRBJ2-7; CDR3 DNA: TGTGCCAGCAGCCCCCGGGACCGCTACGAGCAGTACTTC; CDR3 protein: CASSPRDRYEQYF
clone size: .; D gene: .; V gene: TRBV9; J gene: TRBJ2-3; CDR3 DNA: TGTGCCAGCAGCGAGACCGGGGGAGGATCAGATACGCAGTATTTT; CDR3 protein: CASSETGGGSDTQYF
clone size: .; D gene: .; V gene: TRBV28; J gene: TRBJ1-5; CDR3 DNA: TGTGCCAGCAGTTTATGGGGGGACCAGCCCCAGCATTTT; CDR3 protein: CASSLWGDQPQHF
clone size: .; D gene: .; V gene: TRBV5-4; J gene: TRBJ2-2; CDR3 DNA: TGTGCCAGCAGCTTGGGTGGCACCGGGGAGCTGTTTTTT; CDR3 protein: CASSLGGTGELFF
clone size: .; D gene: .; V gene: TRBV19; J gene: TRBJ2-3; CDR3 DNA: TGTGCCAGTAGTATCCCCTTTGGGACAGATACGCAGTATTTT; CDR3 protein: CASSIPFGTDTQYF
clone size: .; D gene: .; V gene: TRBV7-9; J gene: TRBJ1-4; CDR3 DNA: TGTGCCAGCAGCCACGAAGAGGAAAAACTGTTTTTT; CDR3 protein: CASSHEEEKLFF
clone size: .; D gene: .; V gene: TRBV4-3; J gene: TRBJ2-1; CDR3 DNA: TGCGCCAGCAGCCAAGATTTTGGGGGTGATGAGCAGTTCTTC; CDR3 protein: CASSQDFGGDEQFF
clone size: .; D gene: .; V gene: TRBV9; J gene: TRBJ2-1; CDR3 DNA: TGTGCCAGCAGCCCCGAGAACAATGAGCAGTTCTTC; CDR3 protein: CASSPENNEQFF
clone size: .; D gene: .; V gene: TRBV25-1; J gene: TRBJ1-1; CDR3 DNA: TGTGCCAGCAGTGAGGAGCGGGGGAGGAACACTGAAGCTTTCTTT; CDR3 protein: CASSEERGRNTEAFF
clone size: .; D gene: .; V gene: TRBV7-9; J gene: TRBJ1-1; CDR3 DNA: TGTGCCAGCAGCCAAGGGAACACTGAAGCTTTCTTT; CDR3 protein: CASSQGNTEAFF
clone size: .; D gene: .; V gene: TRBV2; J gene: TRBJ2-1; CDR3 DNA: TGTGCCAGCAGGAGCCCCCTAGGGGGAAGCTACAATGAGCAGTTCTTC; CDR3 protein: CASRSPLGGSYNEQFF
clone size: .; D gene: TRBD1; V gene: TRBV5-5; J gene: TRBJ2-3; CDR3 DNA: TGTGCCAGCAGCCCGGGGACAGGGGGTAGGATGGATACGCAGTATTTT; CDR3 protein: CASSPGTGGRMDTQYF
clone size: .; D gene: .; V gene: TRBV9; J gene: TRBJ2-3; CDR3 DNA: TGTGCCAGCAGCCTATTTTCCACAGATACGCAGTATTTT; CDR3 protein: CASSLFSTDTQYF
clone size: once; D gene: .; V gene: TRBV7-6; J gene: TRBJ2-1; CDR3 DNA: TGTGCCAGCAGCTTACGAGACAATGAGCAGTTCTTC; CDR3 protein: CASSLRDNEQFF
clone size: .; D gene: .; V gene: TRBV28; J gene: TRBJ1-6; CDR3 DNA: TGTGCCAGCAGTTTTCAGGGCTCCTATAATTCACCCCTCCACTTT; CDR3 protein: CASSFQGSYNSPLHF